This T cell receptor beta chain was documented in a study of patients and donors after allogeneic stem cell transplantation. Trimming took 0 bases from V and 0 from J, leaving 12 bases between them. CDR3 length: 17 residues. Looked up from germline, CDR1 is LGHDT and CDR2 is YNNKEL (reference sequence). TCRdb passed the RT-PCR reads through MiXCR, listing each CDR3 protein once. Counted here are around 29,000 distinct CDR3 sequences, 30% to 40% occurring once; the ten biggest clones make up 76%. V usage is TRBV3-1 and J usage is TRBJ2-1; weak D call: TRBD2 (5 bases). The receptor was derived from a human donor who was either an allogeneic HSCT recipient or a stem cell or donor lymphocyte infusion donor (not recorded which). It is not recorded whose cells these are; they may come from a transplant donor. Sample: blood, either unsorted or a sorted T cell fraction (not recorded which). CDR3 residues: CASSQDGLALSYNEQFF. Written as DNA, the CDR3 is TGTGCCAGCAGCCAAGACGGGCTAGCCCTCTCCTACAATGAGCAGTTCTTC.